This entry lists 3 T cell receptor beta chains sequenced from one sample in a study of cytomegalovirus exposure and HLA in healthy donors. Assay: immunoSEQ multiplex PCR; the TCRdb copy retains only in-frame clones and omits some. The sample has around 200,000 clones; approximately 83% are singletons. Sample: PBMCs. Receptors were obtained from a woman aged 18 to 35 in good health and CMV-seropositive.

V usage is TRBV11-1 and J usage is TRBJ2-6; TRBD2 matches at 7 bases. The CDR3 runs 17 residues. V dropped 4 bases and J dropped 2; count of bases not matched to a gene: 8. Per germline, CDR1 SGHAT and CDR2 FQDESV (reference sequence). In DNA, the CDR3 is TGTGCCAGCAGCTCCAGCACCCGGGGGGCTGGGGCCAACGTCCTGACTTTC. Protein sequence: CASSSSTRGAGANVLTF.

J is TRBJ1-5 and V is TRBV10-3, with D tentatively TRBD1 (6 bases). The germline gives CDR1 ENHRY, CDR2 SYGVKD. Trimming removed 5 bases from V and 0 bases from J, with 11 bases in between. CDR3 length equals 15 residues. CDR3: CAISLGHLSNQPQHF. The DNA for the CDR3 is TGTGCCATCAGTTTGGGACACCTTAGCAATCAGCCCCAGCATTTT.

The rearrangement links TRBV7-9 to TRBJ2-7; 8 positions match TRBD1. J lost 2 bases, V lost 3 bases, and 6 bases had no gene match. The CDR3 runs 15 residues. The germline V gene has CDR1 SEHNR and CDR2 FQNEAQ (reference sequence). The DNA of the CDR3 is TGTGCCAGCAGCTTTCTGACAGGGGCAACCTACGAGCAGTACTTC. This gives the protein CASSFLTGATYEQYF.